This TCR beta chain was recorded in a study of blood T cell repertoires in COVID-19. The data were produced by immunoSEQ multiplex PCR, yet TCRdb's version contains in-frame clones alone and is incomplete. Of some 310,000 clones listed, 85% to 90% are singletons. V lost 8 bases, J lost 2 bases, and 6 bases stayed unmatched. The CDR3 extends over 15 amino acids. Germline values: CDR1 SGHTA, CDR2 FQGNSA. All recovered Cohort 3 donors got two negative PCRs, got clearance, or saw symptom resolution. The receptor comes from a woman in her 30s who had recovered from COVID-19. The sample consisted of PBMCs or T cells enriched from blood (not recorded which). The rearrangement links TRBV7-2 to TRBJ1-6, with 7 positions matching TRBD1. The CDR3 region is CASGGQGAYNSPLHF. Here the CDR3 DNA reads TGTGCCAGCGGGGGTCAGGGGGCCTATAATTCACCCCTCCACTTT.